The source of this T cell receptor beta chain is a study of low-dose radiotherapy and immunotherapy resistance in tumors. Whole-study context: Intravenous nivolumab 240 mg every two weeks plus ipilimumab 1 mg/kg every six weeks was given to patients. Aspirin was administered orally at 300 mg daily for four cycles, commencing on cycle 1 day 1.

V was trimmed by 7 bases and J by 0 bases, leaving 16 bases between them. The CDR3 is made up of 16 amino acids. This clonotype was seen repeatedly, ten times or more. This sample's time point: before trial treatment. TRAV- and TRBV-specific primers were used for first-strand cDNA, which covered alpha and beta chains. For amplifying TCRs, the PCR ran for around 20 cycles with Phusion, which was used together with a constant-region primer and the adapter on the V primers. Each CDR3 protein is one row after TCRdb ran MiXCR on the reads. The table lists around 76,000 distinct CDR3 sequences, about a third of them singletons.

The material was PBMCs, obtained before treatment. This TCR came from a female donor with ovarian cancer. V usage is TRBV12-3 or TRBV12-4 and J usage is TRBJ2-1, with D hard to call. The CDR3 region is CASTLGFRSSYNEQFF. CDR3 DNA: TGTGCCAGCACCTTGGGGTTCCGGAGCTCCTACAATGAGCAGTTCTTC.